A selection of T cell receptor beta chains follows, all from one sample in a study of blood T cell repertoires in COVID-19. Repertoires were generated with immunoSEQ multiplex PCR, while TCRdb's copy carries only in-frame clones and drops some. The top ten clones hold 12% of a sample with about 190,000 clones, 80% to 90% of them seen once. Source material: peripheral blood. Source of these receptors: a woman of 80 years or more with COVID-19, enrolled during active disease. The CDR3 runs from the conserved cysteine through the conserved F or W.

TRBV11-3	TRBJ1-1	CASSQDRYTEAFF
TRBV9	TRBJ1-1	CASSPDVGYTEAFF
TRBV2	TRBJ2-1	CASSEQALSYNEQFF
TRBV7-2	TRBJ2-1	CASRPAGLAENEQFF
TRBV2	TRBJ2-5	CASSIAGQETQYF
TRBV5-1	TRBJ2-3	CASSLLAGGPMDTQYF
TRBV5-5	TRBJ1-5	CASSDWTGNQPQHF
TRBV9	TRBJ2-1	CASSVGGQFDEQFF
TRBV19	TRBJ2-5	CASSIGGQSEETQYF
TRBV7-2	TRBJ2-1	CASSPRTSGGYNEQFF
TRBV11-1	TRBJ2-2	CASSPGYIQTGELFF
TRBV6-5	TRBJ2-1	CASRARSYNEQFF
TRBV28	TRBJ1-2	CASSLVVQGMGGYTF
TRBV7-9	TRBJ2-2	CASSLVGRTANTGELFF
TRBV7-2	TRBJ2-1	CASSLAQGREQFF
TRBV10-3	TRBJ2-5	CAIRGTGAQETQYF
TRBV27	TRBJ1-2	CASTSTGGSYGYTF
TRBV3-1/TRBV3-2	TRBJ1-4	CASSQDGPATNEKLFF
TRBV10-1	TRBJ2-7	CASSAVGSYVYEQYF
TRBV2	TRBJ2-1	CASTGWSARPYNEQFF
TRBV28	TRBJ1-3	CASSLRTAYSGNTIYF
TRBV11-3	TRBJ2-1	CASSLLSGGALEQFF
TRBV29-1	TRBJ1-1	CSGSVTWNTEAFF
TRBV6-5	TRBJ2-3	CASSYWRNHTDTQYF
TRBV12-3/TRBV12-4	TRBJ2-1	CASRLAGVNEQFF
TRBV7-2	TRBJ2-1	CASSLTGVYNEQFF
TRBV11-3	TRBJ2-7	CASSPPQGPYEQYF
TRBV19	TRBJ2-2	CASSINTGQFANTGELFF
TRBV7-2	TRBJ1-1	CASSGRTGGTEAFF
TRBV6-5	TRBJ2-7	CASSLQGTGEQYF
TRBV24-1	TRBJ2-7	CATSEVWDRAYEQYF
TRBV7-2	TRBJ2-2	CASSWGLAGGEYRELFF
TRBV4-1	TRBJ2-2	CASSQAPGRGGELFF
TRBV6-1	TRBJ1-1	CASSDRYTEAFF
TRBV10-3	TRBJ1-3	CAITSGTGGVRRTIYF
TRBV2	TRBJ2-7	CASSDRTGGSEQYF
TRBV7-9	TRBJ2-3	CASSVGGITDTQYF
TRBV7-2	TRBJ2-7	CASSLNDGRVGSEQYF
TRBV19	TRBJ2-2	CASRRGTGELFF
TRBV19	TRBJ1-5	CASSIGQGNRGNQPQHF
TRBV27	TRBJ2-7	CASSLATSSYEQYF